One and the same sample provided the 23 T cell receptor beta chains below, sequenced in a study of blood T cell repertoires in COVID-19. Here immunoSEQ multiplex PCR was the method, and the copy in TCRdb shows in-frame clones only, minus some. The sample consists of over 65,000 clones, 85% to 90% of them appearing once. The sample comprised peripheral blood. These receptors were taken from a human donor in a cohort sampled during active COVID-19.

The rearrangement joins TRBV18 to TRBJ1-1, with 8 bases matching TRBD1. J was trimmed by 11 bases and V by 0 bases; bases with no gene match: 8. The CDR3 length is 14 residues. In germline, CDR1 is KGHSH, CDR2 LQKENI. The CDR3 sequence is CASSPPGQAAEAFF. The CDR3 coding sequence is TGTGCCAGCTCACCACCGGGACAGGCCGCGGAGGCTTTCTTT.

This chain joins TRBV28 and TRBJ2-7; 7 bases map to TRBD1. With V trimmed by 1 base and J by 2 bases, 5 bases remained unmatched. The length of the CDR3 is 15 residues. The germline gives CDR1 MDHEN, CDR2 SYDVKM. As DNA, the CDR3 is TGTGCCAGCAGTTTATACGGACAGGTCGCCTACGAGCAGTACTTC. It specifies CASSLYGQVAYEQYF.

In this sample, this clone turned up a few times. The gene calls are TRBV9 and TRBJ2-7; possibly TRBD2 for D (5 bases). The V gene lost 4 bases and the J gene lost 2 bases, with 13 bases spanning the gap. CDR1 and CDR2 from the germline V gene are SGDLS and YYNGEE. The CDR3 length is 14 residues. CDR3 sequence: CASSPEDFPYEQYF. As DNA, the CDR3 is TGTGCCAGCAGCCCCGAGGACTTTCCCTACGAGCAGTACTTC.

V gene TRBV28 combines with J gene TRBJ1-4; TRBD1 is a possible D gene (5 bases). Trimming took off 5 bases at V and 7 bases at J, with 14 bases between the two ends. Germline CDR1 and CDR2: MDHEN and SYDVKM. The CDR3 contains 14 residues. The CDR3 DNA follows: TGTGCCAGCAGTCTTTGGGGGGATGGTGAAAAACTGTTTTTT. Translated, it gives CASSLWGDGEKLFF.

In nucleotides, the CDR3 is TGTGCCAGCCAGCCCGTAGCGGGCAGCTCCTACGAGCAGTACTTC. Translating it yields CASQPVAGSSYEQYF. The V gene is TRBV2, the J gene TRBJ2-7, with TRBD2 matching 7 bases. The trim removed 8 bases at V and 0 bases at J, leaving 10 bases unmatched. Germline V gene lookup returns CDR1 SNHLY and CDR2 FYNNEI. There are 15 residues in the CDR3.

V and J are TRBV5-4 and TRBJ2-7; D gene unclear. The V end was cut by 0 bases, the J end by 0 bases, with 10 bases between. The CDR3 has 15 residues. The germline V gene encodes CDR1 SGHNT and CDR2 YYREEE (reference sequence). In nucleotides, the CDR3 is TGTGCCAGCAGCTTGGGCAGTTCAATCTCCTACGAGCAGTACTTC. This codes for CASSLGSSISYEQYF.

This clone was seen a few times. The chain links TRBV7-9 to TRBJ2-1; 8 bases fit TRBD2. The CDR3 length is 15 residues. Germline lookup yields CDR1 SEHNR and CDR2 FQNEAQ (reference sequence). Trimming cost V 5 bases and J 3 bases; bases outside gene matches: 6. Here the CDR3 DNA reads TGTGCCAGCAGCCCCGGGAGGGCCCGCTACAATGAGCAGTTCTTC. Protein product: CASSPGRARYNEQFF.

CDR3 in DNA: TGTGCCAGCTCGTCTAGCACAGATACGCAGTATTTT. It translates to CASSSSTDTQYF. The chain recombines TRBV18 with TRBJ2-3; D is ambiguous. Germline V gene data show CDR1 as KGHSH and CDR2 as LQKENI. The V and J ends lost 6 bases and 0 bases respectively, with 4 bases between them. This CDR3 comprises 12 residues.

The chain has TRBV6-2 or TRBV6-3 and TRBJ2-1, with a tentative D call TRBD2 (5 bases). Germline V lookup: CDR1 MNHEY, CDR2 SVGEGT. V was trimmed by 0 bases and J by 4 bases, leaving 7 bases between them. This CDR3 comprises 14 residues. The CDR3 sequence is CASSYSGLYNEQFF. In DNA form, the CDR3 reads TGTGCCAGCAGTTACTCAGGACTTTACAATGAGCAGTTCTTC.

V and J are TRBV30 and TRBJ2-7, with 10 bases lining up with TRBD2. There are 14 residues in the CDR3. The V gene end was trimmed by 3 bases and the J gene end by 2 bases; junction bases not matched to a gene: 4. Germline CDR1 GTSNPN, CDR2 SVGIG (reference sequence). CDR3 region: CAWSVGLAAYEQYF. As DNA, the CDR3 is TGTGCCTGGAGCGTCGGACTAGCGGCCTACGAGCAGTACTTC.

The chain joins TRBV29-1 to TRBJ1-2, with TRBD1 matching over 8 bases. V was pared by 1 base and J by 4 bases, with 11 bases of the junction left unmatched. The CDR3 is 16 residues long. Germline CDR1 SQVTM, CDR2 ANQGSEA. The CDR3: CSVEGTGTGLAYGYTF. The CDR3 DNA sequence: TGCAGCGTTGAAGGGACCGGGACAGGCTTAGCCTATGGCTACACCTTC.

The rearrangement uses TRBV7-9 and TRBJ1-4, with 10 bases matching TRBD1. The germline V gene encodes CDR1 SEHNR and CDR2 FQNEAQ (reference sequence). V trimming: 5 bases; J trimming: 7 bases; junction bases outside the gene matches: 7. The CDR3 loop spans 15 amino acids. CDR3 sequence (DNA): TGTGCCAGCAGCCAAGGGGGACAGGGGATTGAAAAACTGTTTTTT. Translation gives CASSQGGQGIEKLFF.

The rearrangement links TRBV5-1 to TRBJ2-3; 8 nucleotides match TRBD2. CDR1 and CDR2 from the germline V gene are SGHRS and YFSETQ. The trim removed 4 bases at V and 4 bases at J, leaving 5 bases unmatched. The CDR3 totals 14 residues. CDR3 residues: CASSTGGGSDTQYF. The DNA for the CDR3 is TGCGCCAGCAGCACGGGGGGGGGCTCAGATACGCAGTATTTT. The whole variable domain, remainder taken from reference TRBV5-1 and TRBJ2-3, is KAGVTQTPRYLIKTRGQQVTLSCSPISGHRSVSWYQQTPGQGLQFLFEYFSETQRNKGNFPGRFSGRQFSNSRSEMNVSTLELGDSALYLCASSTGGGSDTQYFGPGTRLTVL.

The V and J genes are TRBV7-6 and TRBJ2-1; no clear D gene. Germline V gene lookup returns CDR1 SGHVS and CDR2 FNYEAQ. V lost 4 bases to trimming and J lost 7 bases, with 8 bases between them. The CDR3 extends over 12 amino acids. The CDR3 is CASSSLTNEQFF. For the CDR3, the DNA is TGTGCCAGCAGCTCGCTCACAAATGAGCAGTTCTTC.

V gene TRBV7-8 combines with J gene TRBJ2-7; 11 nucleotides match TRBD2. Germline assignment: CDR1 SGHVS and CDR2 FQNEAQ. V trimming: 5 bases; J trimming: 7 bases; junction bases outside the gene matches: 10. This CDR3 is 15 amino acids long. CDR3 nucleotide sequence: TGTGCCAGCAGCCCTCTACTAGCGGGAGAGGGGGAGCAGTACTTC. Translated, it gives CASSPLLAGEGEQYF.

The gene calls are TRBV2 and TRBJ2-7; D may be TRBD2 (6 bases). Germline CDR1 and CDR2: SNHLY and FYNNEI. The CDR3 contains 14 residues. Deletions cut 3 bases from V and 1 base from J, with 10 bases between. The CDR3, as DNA: TGTGCCAGCAGTGATATAGCGGCTTCCTACGAGCAGTACTTC. It is translated as CASSDIAASYEQYF.

The chain recombines TRBV12-3 or TRBV12-4 with TRBJ2-5, with 7 bases fitting TRBD2. CDR3 length equals 13 residues. J was trimmed by 4 bases and V by 7 bases; bases with no gene match: 6. DNA of the CDR3: TGTGCCAGCAATCAACTAGCGACAGAGACCCAGTACTTC. This translates into CASNQLATETQYF.

This sequence joins TRBV28 and TRBJ1-1, with D unresolved. The CDR3 contains 12 residues. V was cut by 1 base and J by 10 bases, with 10 bases left in between. Per germline, CDR1 MDHEN and CDR2 SYDVKM. CDR3 nucleotide sequence: TGTGCCAGCAGTTTATTAATTGGAGGAGCTTTCTTT. It codes for CASSLLIGGAFF.

This chain uses TRBV18 with TRBJ2-5; D is unresolved. The CDR3 runs to 15 residues. The V end was cut by 1 base, the J end by 1 base, with 10 bases between. Germline CDR1 KGHSH, CDR2 LQKENI. CDR3: CASSPQADTQETQYF. CDR3 DNA: TGTGCCAGCTCACCACAAGCAGACACCCAAGAGACCCAGTACTTC.

This chain uses TRBV6-5 with TRBJ1-3; tentatively, D is TRBD1 (5 bases). Germline V lookup: CDR1 MNHEY, CDR2 SVGAGI. The CDR3 contains 14 residues. V gave up 8 bases and J gave up 0 bases, with 11 bases separating them. CDR3 DNA sequence: TGTGCCAGCGGGGACTTTTTCTCTGGAAACACCATATATTTT. Translating gives CASGDFFSGNTIYF.

The chain has TRBV5-1 and TRBJ1-4; the D is unclear. The CDR3 contains 15 residues. Trimming cost V 0 bases and J 5 bases, with 11 bases left between them. The germline V gene encodes CDR1 SGHRS and CDR2 YFSETQ. This CDR3 is CASSLASNSNEKLFF. The CDR3 coding sequence is TGCGCCAGCAGCTTGGCTAGTAATTCCAATGAAAAACTGTTTTTT.

The chain uses TRBV5-1 and TRBJ2-5; TRBD1 matches 9 bases. The CDR3 covers 16 residues. Per germline, CDR1 SGHRS and CDR2 YFSETQ. V shed 0 bases, J shed 1 base, and the junction held 4 bases outside the gene matches. CDR3 DNA: TGCGCCAGCAGCTTGGCGGGACAGGGTTCCCAAGAGACCCAGTACTTC. The encoded protein is CASSLAGQGSQETQYF.

The CDR3 sequence is CASSTGMRWQFF. CDR3 in DNA: TGTGCCAGCAGTACAGGAATGAGGTGGCAGTTCTTC. The chain couples TRBV6-2 or TRBV6-3 to TRBJ2-1; TRBD1 is a possible D gene (5 bases). There are 12 residues in the CDR3. From germline, CDR1 is MNHEY and CDR2 SVGEGT. V was pared by 5 bases and J by 12 bases, with 14 bases between.